Here is one T cell receptor beta chain with its context. What it binds is unknown. Just one base apart from a much larger clone, this may be a read error. The CDR3 runs to 15 residues. The V gene's germline CDR1 is SGHAT and CDR2 FQNNGV. V was trimmed by 1 base and J by 3 bases, leaving 9 bases between them. Time point: newly diagnosed GD, antithyroid drugs for less than 3 months. PBMCs provided the RNA from which the TCR library was made. The data derive from a study of regulatory T cells in long-lasting Graves disease. Building the TCR beta libraries relied on iRepertoire HTBI primers, and CDR3 regions underwent Arm-PCR. Original data processing: The identification of approximately 62 TRBV and 11 to 15 TRBJ segments was made across samples. From the multiplex PCR reads, TCRdb called clonotypes with MiXCR, one entry per CDR3 protein. The authors' filters were not applied to this entry. The data hold 370,000 or so distinct CDR3 sequences, with 15% to 20% observed a single time.

Study observations and caveats: Only a small sample size was used, which may have cut accuracy. TCR diversity was lower in persistent than newly diagnosed Graves' disease.

These sequences were also reported in another study, on T cells in Graves' hyperthyroidism and ophthalmopathy. That source notes: Expanded thyroid clonotypes (above 0.001) were mostly also found in blood.

The sample here was peripheral blood mononuclear cells (PBMCs), taken at new diagnosis, from a patient treated with antithyroid drugs. The rearrangement joins TRBV11-2 to TRBJ2-2; D not certain. The origin of this receptor is a woman younger than 35 with Graves disease. The CDR3 region is CASSLVGSYTGELFF. CDR3 DNA sequence: TGTGCCAGCAGCTTAGTGGGTTCTTACACCGGGGAGCTGTTTTTT.